This TCR beta chain was captured by sequencing in a study of patients and donors after allogeneic stem cell transplantation. One entry per CDR3 protein, called by TCRdb with MiXCR from the RT-PCR reads. The sample includes 150,000 to 200,000 distinct CDR3 sequences, approximately 30% seen only once; the top ten take around 3.3%. This CDR3 comprises 12 residues. V shed 3 bases and J shed 0 bases, with 2 bases lying between them. Per the germline V gene, CDR1 is SEHNR and CDR2 is FQNEAQ (reference sequence). This clonotype appeared a few times. Specimen: blood, either unsorted or a sorted T cell fraction (not recorded which). The sequence came from a human donor who was either an allogeneic HSCT recipient or a stem cell or donor lymphocyte infusion donor (not recorded which). It is not recorded whose cells these are; they may come from a transplant donor. The chain joins TRBV7-9 to TRBJ1-1; D not certain. CDR3 sequence (DNA): TGTGCCAGCAGCTTTTTGAACACTGAAGCTTTCTTT. The encoded protein is CASSFLNTEAFF.